This T cell receptor beta chain stems from a study of regulatory T cells in long-lasting Graves disease. Time point here: newly diagnosed GD, antithyroid drugs for less than 3 months. PBMC RNA was the source of the TCR library. This clonotype appeared many times. The V gene's germline CDR1 is DFQATT and CDR2 SNEGSKA (reference sequence). The CDR3 runs to 14 residues. V was clipped by 5 bases and J by 2 bases, with 13 bases between them. Investigators prepared the TCR beta libraries by applying iRepertoire HTBI primers and Arm-PCR of CDR3 regions. TCRdb reprocessed the multiplex PCR reads via MiXCR and lists one record per CDR3 protein. The sample contains hundreds of thousands of distinct CDR3 sequences, roughly a sixth of which appear only once. The same specimen was also included in a second study, on T cells in Graves' hyperthyroidism and ophthalmopathy.

The source of this sequence is a woman in her forties or fifties with Graves disease. Sequenced here: peripheral blood mononuclear cells (PBMCs), sampled at new diagnosis, from a patient treated with antithyroid drugs. The chain recombines TRBV20-1 with TRBJ1-5; D is ambiguous. The CDR3 loop is CSAGRGGGNQPQHF. CDR3 nucleotide sequence: TGCAGTGCTGGCCGAGGTGGGGGCAATCAGCCCCAGCATTTT.